Each of the 12 T cell receptor beta chains below was sequenced from the same sample in a study of immune evolution from preneoplasia to lung adenocarcinoma. The protocol was immunoSEQ multiplex PCR, while the TCRdb copy is restricted to in-frame clones and leaves out a portion. The data show over 3,500 clones, 76% seen once. Sequencing input: FFPE invasive lung adenocarcinoma tissue. All receptors derive from a person aged 65 to 85 with invasive lung adenocarcinoma. Some clones in this sample may be carry-over from other donors' samples.

The V and J genes are TRBV30 and TRBJ1-3; no definite D call. The CDR3 sequence is 13 residues long. V was pared by 2 bases and J by 4 bases, with 9 bases between. The V gene's germline CDR1 is GTSNPN and CDR2 SVGIG (reference sequence). The CDR3 protein is CAWSSGRGNTIYF. The CDR3 DNA follows: TGTGCCTGGAGTTCCGGAAGGGGAAACACCATATATTTT. The whole variable domain, filled in from reference TRBV30 and TRBJ1-3, reads SQTIHQWPATLVQPVGSPLSLECTVEGTSNPNLYWYRQAAGRGLQLLFYSVGIGQISSEVPQNLSASRPQDRQFILSSKKLLLSDSGFYLCAWSSGRGNTIYFGEGSWLTVV.

The chain recombines TRBV6-5 with TRBJ1-2; tentatively, D is TRBD1 (6 bases). V was clipped by 6 bases and J by 5 bases, with 13 bases between them. Germline-derived CDR1 and CDR2 are MNHEY and SVGAGI. The CDR3 length is 13 residues. The CDR3 DNA follows: TGTGCCAGCAGAAACAGGGAATCTTATGGCTACACCTTC. It codes for CASRNRESYGYTF.

This clone was observed a handful of times. The rearrangement links TRBV10-1 to TRBJ2-3, with no clear D. The CDR3 has 13 residues. Germline CDR1 is WNHNN and CDR2 is SYGVQD (reference sequence). V lost 6 bases to trimming and J lost 5 bases, with 12 bases between them. CDR3 residues: CASSVTGKDTQYF. The CDR3 DNA sequence: TGCGCCAGCAGCGTCACTGGGAAAGATACGCAGTATTTT.

Written as DNA, the CDR3 is TGTGCCAGTAGTATGCTAGCGGAACCCTACAATGAGCAGTTCTTC. It specifies CASSMLAEPYNEQFF. This chain connects TRBV19 to TRBJ2-1, with 7 bases lining up with TRBD2. The V gene's germline CDR1 is LNHDA and CDR2 SQIVND (reference sequence). Unmatched junction bases numbered 4, after V lost 3 bases and J lost 2 bases. This CDR3 has 15 residues. Variable domain in full (rest from reference TRBV19 and TRBJ2-1): DGGITQSPKYLFRKEGQNVTLSCEQNLNHDAMYWYRQDPGQGLRLIYYSQIVNDFQKGDIAEGYSVSREKKESFPLTVTSAQKNPTAFYLCASSMLAEPYNEQFFGPGTRLTVL.

V usage is TRBV7-6 and J usage is TRBJ2-1; the D gene is possibly TRBD2 (7 bases). Trimming took off 2 bases at V and 6 bases at J, with 17 bases between the two ends. Germline V gene data show CDR1 as SGHVS and CDR2 as FNYEAQ. The length of the CDR3 is 16 residues. In DNA form, the CDR3 reads TGTGCCAGCAGCTTACTTAGCCGGGGGGCGGGCAATGAGCAGTTCTTC. Translated: CASSLLSRGAGNEQFF.

This clone has a handful of counts. CDR3 coding DNA: TGCGCCAGCAGTGATCAAGGGCCCCGGGTTAATGAAAAACTGTTTTTT. Its translation: CASSDQGPRVNEKLFF. This chain links TRBV10-2 with TRBJ1-4; D gene ambiguous. Trimming took off 3 bases at V and 4 bases at J, with 15 bases between the two ends. The germline V gene has CDR1 WSHSY and CDR2 SAAADI. The CDR3 covers 16 residues.

The V gene is TRBV2, the J gene TRBJ2-6; no definite D call. The V end was cut by 5 bases, the J end by 5 bases, with 22 bases between. The CDR3 extends over 18 amino acids. Germline loops: CDR1 SNHLY, CDR2 FYNNEI. CDR3 protein: CASSCRRSIQSRANVLTF. In DNA, the CDR3 is TGTGCCAGCAGTTGTCGACGTTCGATACAAAGTCGGGCCAACGTCCTGACTTTC.

The V and J genes are TRBV30 and TRBJ2-5, with D perhaps matching TRBD2 (6 bases). Trimming took off 0 bases at V and 2 bases at J, with 13 bases between the two ends. Germline loops: CDR1 GTSNPN, CDR2 SVGIG (reference sequence). The CDR3 runs 15 residues. The CDR3 loop reads CAWSVGAGLQETQYF. As DNA, the CDR3 is TGTGCCTGGAGTGTAGGCGCGGGACTGCAAGAGACCCAGTACTTC.

The gene calls are TRBV28 and TRBJ1-5; D is perhaps TRBD1 (5 bases). V was pared by 6 bases and J by 4 bases, with 19 bases between. The CDR3 is made up of 16 amino acids. CDR1 MDHEN and CDR2 SYDVKM come from the germline V gene. CDR3 sequence (DNA): TGTGCCAGCAGACAAACCTCCCGGGGGGAAAATCAGCCCCAGCATTTT. Protein: CASRQTSRGENQPQHF.

This clone was observed once. The chain is built from TRBV5-1 and TRBJ2-1; D not certain. This CDR3 has 13 residues. CDR1 is SGHRS and CDR2 is YFSETQ in the germline V gene. V was cut by 5 bases and J by 6 bases, with 12 bases left in between. The CDR3 is CASSIGQPNEQFF. In DNA form, the CDR3 reads TGCGCCAGCAGTATTGGTCAACCCAATGAGCAGTTCTTC.

V and J are TRBV5-1 and TRBJ2-5, with 7 bases lining up with TRBD1. The V and J ends lost 4 bases and 3 bases, in that order; junction bases with no gene match: 6. Germline CDR1 SGHRS, CDR2 YFSETQ. This CDR3 contains 14 residues. The CDR3: CASSTRQGEETQYF. DNA for the CDR3: TGCGCCAGCAGCACAAGACAGGGAGAAGAGACCCAGTACTTC.

This clone was found once. This rearrangement joins TRBV9 to TRBJ2-5, with a possible D match to TRBD2 (5 bases). The CDR3 is 15 amino acids. Germline CDR1 reads SGDLS; CDR2 reads YYNGEE. V was cut by 7 bases and J by 4 bases, with 20 bases left in between. CDR3 sequence reads: CASSSRAASVETQYF. The DNA of the CDR3 is TGTGCCAGCTCGAGTCGAGCGGCGAGTGTAGAGACCCAGTACTTC.